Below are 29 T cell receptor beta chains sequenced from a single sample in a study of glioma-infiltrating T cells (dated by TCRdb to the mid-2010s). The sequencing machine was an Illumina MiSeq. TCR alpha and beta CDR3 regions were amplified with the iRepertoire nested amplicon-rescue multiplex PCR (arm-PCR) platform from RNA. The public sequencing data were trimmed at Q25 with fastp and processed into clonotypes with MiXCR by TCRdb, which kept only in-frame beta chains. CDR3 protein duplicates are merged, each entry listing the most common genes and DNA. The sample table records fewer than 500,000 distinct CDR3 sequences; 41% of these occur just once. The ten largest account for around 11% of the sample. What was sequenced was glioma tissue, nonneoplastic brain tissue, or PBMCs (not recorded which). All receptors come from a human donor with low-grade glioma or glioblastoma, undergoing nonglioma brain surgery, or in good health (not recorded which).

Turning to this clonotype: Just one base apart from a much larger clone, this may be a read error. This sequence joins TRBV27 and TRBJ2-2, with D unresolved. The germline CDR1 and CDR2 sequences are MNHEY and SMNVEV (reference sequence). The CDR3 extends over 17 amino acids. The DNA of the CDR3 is TGTGCCAGCAGTTTATTCCGCGGCCCCGAGAACGCCGGGGAGCTGTTTTTT. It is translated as CASSLFRGPENAGELFF.

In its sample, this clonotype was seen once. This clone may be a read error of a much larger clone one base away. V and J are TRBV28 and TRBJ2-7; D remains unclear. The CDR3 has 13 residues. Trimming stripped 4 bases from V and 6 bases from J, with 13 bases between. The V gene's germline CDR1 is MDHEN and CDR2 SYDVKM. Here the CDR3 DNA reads TGTGCCAGCAGTTCTTTTATTCTGAGCGAGCAGTACTTC. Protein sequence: CASSSFILSEQYF.

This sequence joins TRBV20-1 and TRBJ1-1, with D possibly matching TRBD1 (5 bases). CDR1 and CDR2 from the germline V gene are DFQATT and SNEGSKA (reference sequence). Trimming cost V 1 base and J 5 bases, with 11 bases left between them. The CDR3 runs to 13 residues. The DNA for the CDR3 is TGCAGTGCTAGAGTGGCAGGGCGAACTGAAGCTTTCTTT. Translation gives CSARVAGRTEAFF.

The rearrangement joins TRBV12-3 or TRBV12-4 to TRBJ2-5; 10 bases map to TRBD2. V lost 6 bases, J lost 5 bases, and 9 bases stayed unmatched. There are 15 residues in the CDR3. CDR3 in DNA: TGTGCCAGCAGATCCGGACTAGCGGTTCGCGAGACCCAGTACTTC. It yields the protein CASRSGLAVRETQYF.

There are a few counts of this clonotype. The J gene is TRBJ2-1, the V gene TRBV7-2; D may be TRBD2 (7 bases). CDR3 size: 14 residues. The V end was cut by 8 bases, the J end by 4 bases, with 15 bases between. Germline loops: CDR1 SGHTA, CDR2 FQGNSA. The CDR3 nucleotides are TGTGCCAGCCGGGGGGCAAGAACGTACAATGAGCAGTTCTTC. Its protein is CASRGARTYNEQFF.

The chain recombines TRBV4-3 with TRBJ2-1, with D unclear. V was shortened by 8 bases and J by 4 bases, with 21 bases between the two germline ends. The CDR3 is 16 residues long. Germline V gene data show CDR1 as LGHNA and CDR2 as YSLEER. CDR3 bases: TGCGCCAGCCGCCCGCCACCCGGAGAGCTGTACAATGAGCAGTTCTTC. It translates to CASRPPPGELYNEQFF.

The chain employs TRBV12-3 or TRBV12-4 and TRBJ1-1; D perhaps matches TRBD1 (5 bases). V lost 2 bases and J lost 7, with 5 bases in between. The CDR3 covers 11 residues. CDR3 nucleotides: TGTGCCAGCAGTTTACAGGGTGAAGCTTTCTTT. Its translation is CASSLQGEAFF.

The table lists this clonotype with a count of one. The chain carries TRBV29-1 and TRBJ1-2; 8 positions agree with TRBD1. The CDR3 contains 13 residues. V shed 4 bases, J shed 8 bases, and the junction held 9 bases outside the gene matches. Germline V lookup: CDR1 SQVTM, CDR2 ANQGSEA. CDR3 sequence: CSVGRGLDEGYTF. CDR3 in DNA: TGCAGCGTTGGCAGGGGGCTAGATGAAGGCTACACCTTC.

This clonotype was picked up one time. Written as DNA, the CDR3 is TGTGCCAGCAGCCAACTCGGCGATGAGCAGTTCTTC. Residues: CASSQLGDEQFF. The V gene is TRBV11-1, the J gene TRBJ2-7; D call uncertain. Gene TRBJ2-1 matches the end of the DNA better, so the J call may be wrong. Germline V gives CDR1 SGHAT, CDR2 FQDESV (reference sequence). There are 12 residues in the CDR3.

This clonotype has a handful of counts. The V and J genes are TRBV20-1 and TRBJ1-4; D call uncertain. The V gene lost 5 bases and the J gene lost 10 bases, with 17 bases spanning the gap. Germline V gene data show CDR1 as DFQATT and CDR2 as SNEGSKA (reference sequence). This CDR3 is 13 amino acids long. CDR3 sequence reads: CSAVGRTTTKLFF. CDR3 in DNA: TGCAGTGCTGTGGGCCGAACTACCACAAAACTGTTTTTT.

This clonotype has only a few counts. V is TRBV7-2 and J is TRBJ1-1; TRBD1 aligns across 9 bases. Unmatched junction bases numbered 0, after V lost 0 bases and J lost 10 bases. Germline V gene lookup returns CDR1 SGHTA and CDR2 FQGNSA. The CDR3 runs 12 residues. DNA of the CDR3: TGTGCCAGCAGCTTAGCGGGACAGGGAGCTTTCTTT. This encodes CASSLAGQGAFF.

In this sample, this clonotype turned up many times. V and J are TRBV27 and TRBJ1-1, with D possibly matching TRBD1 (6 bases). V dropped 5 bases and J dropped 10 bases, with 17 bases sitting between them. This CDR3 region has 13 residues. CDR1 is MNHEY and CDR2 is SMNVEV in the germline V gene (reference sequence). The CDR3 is CASSLKEGEGAFF. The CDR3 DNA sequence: TGTGCCAGCAGTCTCAAGGAGGGGGAGGGAGCTTTCTTT.

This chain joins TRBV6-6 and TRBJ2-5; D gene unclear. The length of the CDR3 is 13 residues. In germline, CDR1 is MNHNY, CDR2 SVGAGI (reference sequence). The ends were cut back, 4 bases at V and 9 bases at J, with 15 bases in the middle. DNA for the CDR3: TGTGCCAGCAGTTCCTGGGAAGCAAAGGCCCAGTACTTC. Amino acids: CASSSWEAKAQYF.

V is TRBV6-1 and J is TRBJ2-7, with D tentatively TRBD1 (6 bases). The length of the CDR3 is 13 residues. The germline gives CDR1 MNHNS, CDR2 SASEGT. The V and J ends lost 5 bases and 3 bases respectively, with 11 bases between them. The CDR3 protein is CASSLGQFYEQYF. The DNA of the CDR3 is TGTGCCAGCAGTCTAGGACAGTTCTACGAGCAGTACTTC.

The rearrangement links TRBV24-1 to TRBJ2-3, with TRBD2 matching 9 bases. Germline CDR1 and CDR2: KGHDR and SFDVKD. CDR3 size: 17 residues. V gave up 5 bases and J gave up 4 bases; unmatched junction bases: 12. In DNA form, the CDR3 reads TGTGCCACCAGTGGAGGAGGAACTAGCGGGCGAGCAGATACGCAGTATTTT. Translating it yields CATSGGGTSGRADTQYF.

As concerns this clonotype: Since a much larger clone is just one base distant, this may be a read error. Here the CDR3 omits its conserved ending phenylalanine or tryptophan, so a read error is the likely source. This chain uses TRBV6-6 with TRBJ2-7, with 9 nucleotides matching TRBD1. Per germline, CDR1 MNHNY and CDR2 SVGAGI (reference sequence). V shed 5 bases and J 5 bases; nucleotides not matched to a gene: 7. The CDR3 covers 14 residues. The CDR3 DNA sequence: TGTGCCAGCAGTCCCGGGACAGGGAACCACGAGCAGTACTTA. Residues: CASSPGTGNHEQYL.

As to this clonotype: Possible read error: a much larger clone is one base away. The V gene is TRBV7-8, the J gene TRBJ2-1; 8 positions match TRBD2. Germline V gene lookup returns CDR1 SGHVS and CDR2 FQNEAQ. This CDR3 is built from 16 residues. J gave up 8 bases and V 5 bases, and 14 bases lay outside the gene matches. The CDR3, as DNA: TGTGCCAGCAGCGCACGAACTAGCGGCATGATCGATGAGCAGTTCTTC. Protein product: CASSARTSGMIDEQFF. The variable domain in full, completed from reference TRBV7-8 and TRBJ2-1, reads GAGVSQSPRYKVAKRGQDVALRCDPISGHVSLFWYQQALGQGPEFLTYFQNEAQLDKSGLPSDRFFAERPEGSVSTLKIQRTQQEDSAVYLCASSARTSGMIDEQFFGPGTRLTVL.

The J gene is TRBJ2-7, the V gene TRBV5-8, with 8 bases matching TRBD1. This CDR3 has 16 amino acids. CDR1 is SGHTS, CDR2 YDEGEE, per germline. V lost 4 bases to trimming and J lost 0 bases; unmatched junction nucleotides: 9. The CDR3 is CASSAPGQDLSYEQYF. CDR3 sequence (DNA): TGTGCCAGCAGCGCACCGGGACAGGACCTCTCCTACGAGCAGTACTTC.

The CDR3 DNA sequence: TGCAGTGCTAGAGATATGGGGCAGGGGGGCTCCTACAATGAGCAGTACTTC. Encoded protein: CSARDMGQGGSYNEQYF. The chain carries TRBV20-1 and TRBJ2-5, with a tentative D call TRBD1 (7 bases). This CDR3 contains 17 residues. Trimming left V 0 bases short and J 11 bases short, with 28 bases between. Germline lookup yields CDR1 DFQATT and CDR2 SNEGSKA (reference sequence).

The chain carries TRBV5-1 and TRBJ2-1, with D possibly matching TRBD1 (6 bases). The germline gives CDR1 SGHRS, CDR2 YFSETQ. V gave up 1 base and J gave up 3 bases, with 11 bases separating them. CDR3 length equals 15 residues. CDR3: CASSLSDRYYNEQFF. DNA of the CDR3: TGCGCCAGCAGCTTGTCCGACAGGTACTACAATGAGCAGTTCTTC.

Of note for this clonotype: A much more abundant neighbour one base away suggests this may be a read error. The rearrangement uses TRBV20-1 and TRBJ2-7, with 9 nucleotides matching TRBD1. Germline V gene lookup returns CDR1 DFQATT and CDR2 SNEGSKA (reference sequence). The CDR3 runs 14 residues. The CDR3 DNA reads TGCAGTGCTAGACCTGACAGGGGGATGTACGACCAGTACTTC. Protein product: CSARPDRGMYDQYF.

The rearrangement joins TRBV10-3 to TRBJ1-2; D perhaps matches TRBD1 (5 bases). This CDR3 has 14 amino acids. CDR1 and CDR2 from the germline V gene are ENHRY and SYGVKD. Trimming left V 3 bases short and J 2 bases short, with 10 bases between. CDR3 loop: CAISDPRQNYGYTF. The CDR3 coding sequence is TGTGCCATCAGTGACCCGCGACAGAACTATGGCTACACCTTC.

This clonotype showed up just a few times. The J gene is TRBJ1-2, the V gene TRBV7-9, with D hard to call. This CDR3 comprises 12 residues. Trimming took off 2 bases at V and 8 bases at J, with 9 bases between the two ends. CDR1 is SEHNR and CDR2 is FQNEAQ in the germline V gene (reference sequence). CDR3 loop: CASSLPAPGYTF. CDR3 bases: TGTGCCAGCAGCTTACCGGCCCCGGGCTACACCTTC.

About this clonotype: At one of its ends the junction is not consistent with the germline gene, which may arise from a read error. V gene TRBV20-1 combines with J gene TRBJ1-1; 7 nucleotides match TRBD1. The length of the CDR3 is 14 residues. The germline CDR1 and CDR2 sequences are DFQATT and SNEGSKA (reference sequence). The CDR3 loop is CSVRDNRGNTEAFF. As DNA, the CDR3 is TGCAGTGTTAGAGATAACAGGGGGAACACTGAAGCTTTCTTT.

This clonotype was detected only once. The CDR3 loop reads CARTLRGAYSYEQYF. The CDR3 DNA is TGTGCCAGGACCCTGAGAGGGGCCTACTCCTACGAGCAGTACTTC. The chain carries TRBV28 and TRBJ2-7; possibly TRBD1 or TRBD2 for D (5 bases each). The V gene lost 9 bases and the J gene lost 0 bases, with 18 bases spanning the gap. Germline lookup yields CDR1 MDHEN and CDR2 SYDVKM. This CDR3 is 15 amino acids long.

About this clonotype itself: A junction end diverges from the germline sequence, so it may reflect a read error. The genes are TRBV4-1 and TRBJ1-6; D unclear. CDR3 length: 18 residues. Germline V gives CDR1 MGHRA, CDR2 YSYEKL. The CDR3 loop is CSSSRNPGTSSYNSPLHF. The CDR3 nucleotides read TGCTCCAGCAGCCGGAACCCGGGAACAAGCTCCTATAATTCACCCCTCCACTTT.

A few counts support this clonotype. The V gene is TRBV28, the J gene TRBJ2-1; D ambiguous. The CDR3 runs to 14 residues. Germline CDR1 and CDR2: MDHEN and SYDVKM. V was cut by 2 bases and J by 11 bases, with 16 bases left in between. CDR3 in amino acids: CASSLPLVTSKQFF. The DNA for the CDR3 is TGTGCCAGCAGTTTACCCTTAGTGACTTCCAAGCAGTTCTTC.

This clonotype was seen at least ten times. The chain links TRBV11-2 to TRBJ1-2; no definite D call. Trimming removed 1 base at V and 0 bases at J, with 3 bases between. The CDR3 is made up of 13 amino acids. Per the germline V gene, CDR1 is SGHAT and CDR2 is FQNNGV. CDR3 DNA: TGTGCCAGCAGCTTAGGTCCTAACTATGGCTACACCTTC. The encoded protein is CASSLGPNYGYTF.

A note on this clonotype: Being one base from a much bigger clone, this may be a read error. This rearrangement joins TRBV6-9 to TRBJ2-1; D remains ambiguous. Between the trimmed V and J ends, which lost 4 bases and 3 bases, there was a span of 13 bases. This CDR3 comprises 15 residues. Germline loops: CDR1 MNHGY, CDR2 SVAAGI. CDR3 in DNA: TGTGCCAGCAGTTTGAGACCCGGCGACTACAATGAGCAGTTCTTC. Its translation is CASSLRPGDYNEQFF.